A single sample is the source of the 2 T cell receptor beta chains below, sequenced in a study of cytomegalovirus exposure and HLA in healthy donors. Clones were read by immunoSEQ multiplex PCR, and TCRdb kept only the in-frame ones, dropping some. In the table there are approximately 170,000 clones, around four fifths of which are singletons. The specimen sequenced was PBMCs. The receptors here all came from a man aged 25-45 years in good health and CMV-seropositive.

This clone appeared a single time. The chain joins TRBV18 to TRBJ2-3; D perhaps matches TRBD1 (5 bases). CDR3 length: 14 residues. Trimming left V 2 bases short and J 5 bases short, with 11 bases between. Germline-derived CDR1 and CDR2 are KGHSH and LQKENI. CDR3 sequence: CASSPGQRGDTQYF. The CDR3 region has the DNA TGTGCCAGCTCACCAGGTCAAAGGGGAGATACGCAGTATTTT.

This clone is a singleton in its sample. This chain joins TRBV2 and TRBJ2-1; 7 bases align to TRBD1. Per germline, CDR1 SNHLY and CDR2 FYNNEI. The CDR3 spans 16 residues. V lost 6 bases to trimming and J lost 2 bases; unmatched junction nucleotides: 10. The CDR3: CASSGPRGLTYNEQFF. The CDR3 coding sequence is TGTGCCAGCAGCGGGCCAAGGGGGCTCACCTACAATGAGCAGTTCTTC.